There are many counts of the clone carrying this T cell receptor beta chain. The antigen remains undetermined. The sequence runs out 3 residues before the end of the CDR3; the remainder is reconstructed from the germline J gene. Profiled with immunoSEQ multiplex PCR; TCRdb holds only in-frame clones, not every one. The repertoire consists of some 80,000 clones, none detected only once. The CDR3 length is 15 residues. CDR1 and CDR2 (germline): LNHDA, SQIVND (reference sequence). V shed 5 bases and J 2 bases; nucleotides not matched to a gene: 6. Each donor provided about 4.5 to 8.5 ml of heparinized whole blood. The data stem from a study of T cell clonality in common variable immunodeficiency. Notes on the study in general: CVID subjects shared fewer TCRbeta clones than healthy controls did.

Sequenced input: peripheral blood mononuclear cells. The rearrangement links TRBV19 to TRBJ2-1, with 7 bases that match TRBD2. This TCR came from a person aged 18 to 75 in good health. CDR3 bases read: TGTGCCAGTAGTGGGATCGGGACTACCTACAATGAG. Translating it yields CASSGIGTTYNE. The entire CDR3 is CASSGIGTTYNEQFF.